The source of this T cell receptor beta chain is a study of beta chain features in type 1 diabetes. As regards this clone: What it recognizes is unknown.

Regarding the study as a whole: Moderate yet significant TCRB CDR3 shortening was seen in Type 1 diabetes patients in all four CD4+ subsets.

Of the isolated RNA, all was reverse transcribed, and so the sequenced material was expressed TCRB transcripts. Using immunoSEQ multiplex PCR, the repertoire was profiled, and TCRdb retains in-frame clones only, with some absent. Of almost 350,000 clones listed, around 9.7% are singletons. This CDR3 spans 15 amino acids. V was pared by 3 bases and J by 2 bases, with 10 bases between. CDR1 is MDHEN, CDR2 SYDVKM, per germline. The chain recombines TRBV28 with TRBJ2-2, with D possibly being TRBD1 (5 bases). The clonotype was recovered from a man between 25 and 39 years old with type 1 diabetes. The sample comprised central memory CD4+ T cells from blood. The CDR3 region is CASSLGQGNTGELFF. CDR3 sequence (DNA): TGTGCCAGCAGTTTGGGCCAGGGCAACACCGGGGAGCTGTTTTTT. The full variable domain, completed using reference TRBV28 and TRBJ2-2, is DVKVTQSSRYLVKRTGEKVFLECVQDMDHENMFWYRQDPGLGLRLIYFSYDVKMKEKGDIPEGYSVSREKKERFSLILESASTNQTSMYLCASSLGQGNTGELFFGEGSRLTVL.